These 25 T cell receptor beta chains originate from one sample sequenced in a study of blood T cells in healthy people across ages. Primed by a sample-barcoded 5' primer and a J-beta primer mix, a second PCR proceeded for about 6 to 11 cycles. TCRdb re-analysed the 5' RACE reads in MiXCR, keeping a single row per CDR3 protein. The sample shows 850,000 to 950,000 distinct CDR3 sequences, around 26% of them seen only once. Sequencing input: blood. The source is a woman aged 80 or older in good health.

With respect to this clonotype: Being one base from a much bigger clone, this may be a read error. This chain links TRBV11-2 with TRBJ2-1; D may match TRBD1 or TRBD2 (5 bases each). TRBJ2-7 explains the end of the DNA better; the J call may be wrong. CDR1 is SGHAT and CDR2 is FQNNGV in the germline V gene. The CDR3 has 15 residues. DNA for the CDR3: TGTGCCAGCAAGGGGACCACGAGCTCCTACAATGAGCAGTACTTC. Translated, it gives CASKGTTSSYNEQYF.

The CDR3 nucleotides are TGCAGTGCTAGACCGGGAGGGGACACAGATACGCAGTATTTT. Translated, it gives CSARPGGDTDTQYF. This sequence joins TRBV20-1 and TRBJ2-3, with TRBD2 matching 8 bases. The CDR3 length is 14 residues. V lost 2 bases and J lost 2; bases outside the gene matches: 3. The germline gives CDR1 DFQATT, CDR2 SNEGSKA (reference sequence).

This clonotype was observed at least ten times. The chain has TRBV6-1 and TRBJ2-1; TRBD1 or TRBD2 may be the D gene (5 bases each). Germline values: CDR1 MNHNS, CDR2 SASEGT. CDR3 size: 17 residues. V was pared by 5 bases and J by 0 bases, with 17 bases between. The CDR3 sequence: CASSPRGLISSYNEQFF. The CDR3, as DNA: TGTGCCAGCAGTCCCCGGGGCTTAATTTCCTCCTACAATGAGCAGTTCTTC.

As concerns this clonotype: The junction differs from germline at one of its ends, possibly a read error. Written as DNA, the CDR3 is TGCGCCGGCAGCCCCAGCACAGATACGCAGTATTTT. Its translation is CAGSPSTDTQYF. The chain uses TRBV10-2 and TRBJ2-3, with D uncertain. The CDR3 spans 12 residues. Germline V gene data show CDR1 as WSHSY and CDR2 as SAAADI.

This clonotype was recorded at least ten times. J is TRBJ2-1 and V is TRBV30; D might be TRBD1 (5 bases). V lost 1 base to trimming and J lost 6 bases, with 13 bases between them. Looked up from germline, CDR1 is GTSNPN and CDR2 is SVGIG (reference sequence). The CDR3 runs to 14 residues. The DNA for the CDR3 is TGTGCCTGGAGTGGGGGCCCGGTACCCAATGAGCAGTTCTTC. Amino acid sequence: CAWSGGPVPNEQFF.

This chain links TRBV5-1 with TRBJ2-1; 15 positions match TRBD2. Per germline, CDR1 SGHRS and CDR2 YFSETQ. The CDR3 loop spans 16 amino acids. V dropped 1 base and J dropped 8; count of bases not matched to a gene: 4. CDR3 coding DNA: TGCGCCAGCAGCTTGACGGGACTAGCGGGGGGACATGAGCAGTTCTTC. Translated, it gives CASSLTGLAGGHEQFF.

Only a few counts were recorded for this clonotype. The rearrangement links TRBV20-1 to TRBJ1-1; tentative D call: TRBD1 (5 bases). Germline values: CDR1 DFQATT, CDR2 SNEGSKA (reference sequence). The germline V and J ends were trimmed by 3 bases and 11 bases, with 13 bases remaining between them. The CDR3 loop spans 11 amino acids. The CDR3 coding sequence is TGCAGTGCTAGCGTAGCAGGGAATGCTTTCTTT. It specifies CSASVAGNAFF.

This clonotype has at least ten counts. The chain employs TRBV18 and TRBJ2-7; perhaps D is TRBD1 or TRBD2 (6 bases each). The V and J ends lost 2 bases and 5 bases respectively, with 16 bases between them. The CDR3 has 15 amino acids. CDR1 and CDR2 from the germline V gene are KGHSH and LQKENI. This CDR3 reads CASSPSPGARNEQYF. CDR3 in DNA: TGTGCCAGCTCACCATCCCCGGGGGCGAGGAACGAGCAGTACTTC. Based on the CDR3 plus reference TRBV18 and TRBJ2-7, the full variable domain is NAGVMQNPRHLVRRRGQEARLRCSPMKGHSHVYWYRQLPEEGLKFMVYLQKENIIDESGMPKERFSAEFPKEGPSILRIQQVVRGDSAAYFCASSPSPGARNEQYFGPGTRLTVT.

The rearrangement joins TRBV20-1 to TRBJ1-1; D unclear. This CDR3 has 12 residues. Trimming shortened V by 7 bases and J by 3 bases, and 12 bases separated the two germline ends. Germline CDR1 and CDR2: DFQATT and SNEGSKA (reference sequence). The CDR3, as DNA: TGCAGTGTGACCCTAATGGACACTGAAGCTTTCTTT. This encodes CSVTLMDTEAFF.

The chain employs TRBV10-1 and TRBJ2-2; D gene ambiguous. Germline CDR1 and CDR2: WNHNN and SYGVQD (reference sequence). The CDR3 is 15 amino acids. V lost 11 bases and J lost 1, with 17 bases in between. The CDR3 nucleotides read TGCGCCGGGTCCGCATGGACGAGGAACACCGGGGAGCTGTTTTTT. Its translation: CAGSAWTRNTGELFF.

There are many counts of this clonotype. This sequence joins TRBV6-2 or TRBV6-3 and TRBJ2-6; maybe TRBD2 (5 bases). From germline, CDR1 is MNHEY and CDR2 SVGEGT. Trimming took off 6 bases at V and 1 base at J, with 10 bases between the two ends. CDR3 size: 15 residues. The CDR3 loop is CASSRGLSGANVLTF. DNA of the CDR3: TGTGCCAGCAGCCGGGGTTTATCTGGGGCCAACGTCCTGACTTTC.

This clonotype was seen at least ten times. This clone may be a read error of a much larger clone one base away. This chain connects TRBV6-2 or TRBV6-3 to TRBJ1-5, with 8 positions matching TRBD1. V lost 8 bases and J lost 6; bases outside the gene matches: 3. This CDR3 has 12 amino acids. The germline V gene encodes CDR1 MNHEY and CDR2 SVGEGT. CDR3 residues: CASATGGQPQHF. Here the CDR3 DNA reads TGTGCCAGCGCTACAGGGGGTCAGCCCCAGCATTTT.

This clonotype appeared a single time. One end of the junction varies from germline; a read error may be responsible. The J gene is TRBJ2-3, the V gene TRBV5-1; 9 bases match TRBD2. Germline loops: CDR1 SGHRS, CDR2 YFSETQ. This CDR3 is built from 14 residues. The CDR3 protein is CASSNGGGVDTQNF. The CDR3 nucleotides are TGCGCCAGCAGCAATGGCGGGGGGGTCGACACGCAGAATTTT.

Ten or more counts support this clonotype. The rearrangement uses TRBV7-9 and TRBJ2-5; D is unclear. Germline CDR1 and CDR2: SEHNR and FQNEAQ (reference sequence). V shed 7 bases and J shed 0 bases, with 9 bases lying between them. This CDR3 contains 13 residues. The CDR3 here is CASTPSYQETQYF. The CDR3 nucleotides are TGTGCCAGCACCCCTTCGTACCAAGAGACCCAGTACTTC.

This clonotype was recorded many times. The rearrangement links TRBV6-2 or TRBV6-3 to TRBJ2-3; D might be TRBD2 (5 bases). V lost 7 bases, J lost 0 bases, and 8 bases lay in between. CDR1 MNHEY and CDR2 SVGEGT come from the germline V gene. CDR3 length: 13 amino acids. The CDR3 sequence: CASKEASTDTQYF. The CDR3 coding sequence is TGTGCCAGCAAGGAGGCCAGCACAGATACGCAGTATTTT.

This clonotype was detected only a few times. The chain carries TRBV30 and TRBJ1-5, with 9 bases that match TRBD1. Germline CDR1 reads GTSNPN; CDR2 reads SVGIG (reference sequence). V lost 1 base to trimming and J lost 6 bases; unmatched junction nucleotides: 4. The CDR3 consists of 14 residues. The CDR3 reads CAWSAGTGFQPQHF. The CDR3 coding sequence is TGTGCCTGGAGTGCCGGGACAGGGTTTCAGCCCCAGCATTTT. The entire variable domain, with the rest obtained from reference TRBV30 and TRBJ1-5, is as follows: SQTIHQWPATLVQPVGSPLSLECTVEGTSNPNLYWYRQAAGRGLQLLFYSVGIGQISSEVPQNLSASRPQDRQFILSSKKLLLSDSGFYLCAWSAGTGFQPQHFGDGTRLSIL.

As to this clonotype: One end of the junction is discordant with germline, which a read error may explain. The CDR3 DNA reads as TGCAGCGTTGACTCGGCGGGACAGGACTACAATGGGCAGTTCTTC. Its protein product is CSVDSAGQDYNGQFF. This chain links TRBV29-1 with TRBJ2-1, with TRBD1 identical over 8 bases. Germline V gene data show CDR1 as SQVTM and CDR2 as ANQGSEA. The CDR3 is 15 residues long.

This chain connects TRBV15 to TRBJ2-1, with D hard to call. This CDR3 spans 13 amino acids. CDR1 is LNHNV and CDR2 is YYDKDF in the germline V gene (reference sequence). Trimming stripped 1 base from V and 6 bases from J, with 7 bases between. CDR3 nucleotides: TGTGCCACCAGCAGAGGCGTGGGCAATGAGCAGTTCTTC. Protein product: CATSRGVGNEQFF.

The rearrangement links TRBV11-3 to TRBJ2-7; D ambiguous. The CDR3 is made up of 15 amino acids. V dropped 0 bases and J dropped 7 bases, with 16 bases sitting between them. CDR1 is SGHNT, CDR2 YENEEA, per germline. The CDR3 sequence is CASSLEPGSYNEQYF. DNA for the CDR3: TGTGCCAGCAGCTTAGAACCAGGCTCCTACAATGAGCAGTACTTC.

This clonotype was detected ten times or more. This chain uses TRBV12-3 or TRBV12-4 with TRBJ1-2; D gene ambiguous. The ends were cut back, 2 bases at V and 2 bases at J, with 6 bases in the middle. The CDR3 consists of 13 residues. The DNA of the CDR3 is TGTGCCAGCAGTTTATACCAGAACTATGGCTACACCTTC. Translation gives CASSLYQNYGYTF.

The chain recombines TRBV20-1 with TRBJ1-6, with TRBD1 as a possible D gene (5 bases). Germline V CDR1 and CDR2: DFQATT, SNEGSKA (reference sequence). This CDR3 region has 13 residues. V was trimmed by 5 bases and J by 7 bases, leaving 12 bases between them. CDR3 sequence reads: CSAYRGGNSPLHF. DNA for the CDR3: TGCAGTGCTTACCGGGGGGGGAATTCACCCCTCCACTTT.

In this sample, this clonotype turned up a few times. J is TRBJ1-4 and V is TRBV7-9; TRBD1 is a possible D gene (5 bases). CDR3 length: 13 residues. Germline CDR1 SEHNR, CDR2 FQNEAQ (reference sequence). The V end was cut by 4 bases, the J end by 8 bases, with 11 bases between. The CDR3 loop reads CASSYRDGEKLFF. As DNA, the CDR3 is TGTGCCAGCAGCTATCGGGACGGAGAAAAACTGTTTTTT.

The chain joins TRBV19 to TRBJ2-1; 8 bases fit TRBD1. The CDR3 is made up of 16 amino acids. Germline CDR1 LNHDA, CDR2 SQIVND (reference sequence). With 3 bases clipped from V and 4 bases from J, the junction kept 8 bases outside the gene matches. CDR3 DNA sequence: TGTGCCAGTAGTATTCGCCGGACAGGGTCTTACAATGAGCAGTTCTTC. This codes for CASSIRRTGSYNEQFF.

As regards this clonotype: A much larger clone differs from this one at a single base, so this may be a read error. V usage is TRBV6-2 or TRBV6-3 and J usage is TRBJ2-7, with TRBD1 as a possible D gene (6 bases). V was cut by 7 bases and J by 3 bases, with 22 bases left in between. The germline CDR1 and CDR2 sequences are MNHEY and SVGEGT. CDR3 length: 16 amino acids. CDR3 region: CASTVDKQGRGYEQYF. Written as DNA, the CDR3 is TGTGCCAGCACTGTCGACAAACAGGGACGGGGCTACGAGCAGTACTTC.

With respect to this clonotype: A much larger clonotype is one base distant, so this may be a read error. V usage is TRBV5-1 and J usage is TRBJ1-1, with 8 bases lining up with TRBD1. The germline CDR1 and CDR2 sequences are SGHRS and YFSETQ. The CDR3 length is 15 residues. CDR3 coding DNA: TGCGTCAGCAGCTTGCGGACAGGGTCTGGAGGGGAAGCTTTCTTT. Protein: CVSSLRTGSGGEAFF.